This entry lists 27 T cell receptor beta chains sequenced from one sample in a study of CD8+ T cells in alopecia areata. Sequencing relied on a cDNA template that was reverse transcribed from extracted RNA. TCRdb's table, derived via immunoSEQ multiplex PCR, lists solely in-frame clones and lacks some. The data contain 130,000 to 150,000 clones, roughly 50% of them singletons. The specimen sequenced was CD4+ T cells sorted from blood. These receptors were collected from a human donor with alopecia areata.

This chain uses TRBV5-1 with TRBJ2-5; D remains ambiguous. This CDR3 has 14 amino acids. Germline V gene lookup returns CDR1 SGHRS and CDR2 YFSETQ. Trimming cost V 0 bases and J 2 bases, with 8 bases left between them. CDR3 amino acids: CASSLGNGQETQYF. The CDR3 DNA reads as TGCGCCAGCAGCTTGGGGAACGGGCAAGAGACCCAGTACTTC.

This clone was detected only a few times. This chain connects TRBV29-1 to TRBJ2-2; D gene unclear. The CDR3 has 12 amino acids. Trimming pared 7 bases from V and 1 base from J, leaving 7 bases between. Germline values: CDR1 SQVTM, CDR2 ANQGSEA. The CDR3 here is CSGRWNTGELFF. The CDR3 DNA sequence: TGCAGCGGAAGATGGAACACCGGGGAGCTGTTTTTT.

The rearrangement links TRBV30 to TRBJ1-1; no definite D call. Between the trimmed V and J ends, which lost 1 base and 0 bases, there was a span of 9 bases. This CDR3 spans 14 amino acids. CDR1 and CDR2 (germline): GTSNPN, SVGIG (reference sequence). The CDR3 here is CAWSARKVNTEAFF. The CDR3 bases are TGTGCCTGGAGTGCCAGGAAGGTGAACACTGAAGCTTTCTTT.

This clone was detected only a few times. This chain joins TRBV5-6 and TRBJ2-1, with a possible D match to TRBD2 (7 bases). CDR3 length: 13 residues. Germline CDR1 reads SGHDT; CDR2 reads YYEEEE. V lost 4 bases, J lost 4 bases, and 9 bases lay in between. The CDR3 reads CASSRGAYNEQFF. In nucleotides, the CDR3 is TGTGCCAGCAGCCGGGGGGCGTACAATGAGCAGTTCTTC.

The genes are TRBV4-2 and TRBJ2-3; maybe TRBD1 (7 bases). Germline lookup yields CDR1 LGHNA and CDR2 YNFKEQ. Trimming removed 4 bases from V and 0 bases from J, with 17 bases in between. The CDR3 has 17 amino acids. The CDR3 protein is CASSLGAGGRSTDTQYF. The CDR3 DNA is TGTGCCAGCAGCCTCGGTGCAGGGGGGAGAAGCACAGATACGCAGTATTTT.

This clone was detected a few times. The chain couples TRBV29-1 to TRBJ1-2; D uncertain. Between the trimmed V and J ends, which lost 6 bases and 8 bases, there was a span of 7 bases. Germline values: CDR1 SQVTM, CDR2 ANQGSEA. The CDR3 spans 9 residues. CDR3: CSVVLGYTF. In DNA form, the CDR3 reads TGCAGCGTCGTCTTAGGCTACACCTTC.

The chain has TRBV4-1 and TRBJ1-2, with D unclear. Germline CDR1 MGHRA, CDR2 YSYEKL. Trimming shortened V by 0 bases and J by 3 bases, and 8 bases separated the two germline ends. The CDR3 has 14 amino acids. Here the CDR3 reads CASSQDTSYYGYTF. In nucleotides, the CDR3 is TGCGCCAGCAGCCAAGATACCAGCTACTATGGCTACACCTTC.

The chain links TRBV7-9 to TRBJ2-1; 11 bases fit TRBD1. The V gene end was trimmed by 5 bases and the J gene end by 6 bases; junction bases not matched to a gene: 12. The CDR3 extends over 17 amino acids. Germline V CDR1 and CDR2: SEHNR, FQNEAQ (reference sequence). CDR3: CASSPPTGQGGTNEQFF. The CDR3 region has the DNA TGTGCCAGCAGCCCCCCAACGGGACAGGGGGGTACCAATGAGCAGTTCTTC.

This clone appeared a few times. The gene calls are TRBV7-2 and TRBJ2-1, with a tentative D call TRBD1 (6 bases). In germline, CDR1 is SGHTA, CDR2 FQGNSA. V lost 3 bases and J 0 bases, leaving 9 bases between the germline ends. The CDR3 spans 15 residues. This chain's CDR3 is CASSFEGVSYNEQFF. CDR3 nucleotides: TGTGCCAGCAGCTTCGAGGGGGTCTCCTACAATGAGCAGTTCTTC.

The V call is TRBV30, the J call TRBJ1-2; D gene unclear. The germline gives CDR1 GTSNPN, CDR2 SVGIG (reference sequence). The V gene lost 3 bases and the J gene lost 4 bases, with 12 bases spanning the gap. The CDR3 has 13 amino acids. CDR3 nucleotide sequence: TGTGCCTGGAGGTCACCTGGCAGCTATGGCTACACCTTC. Amino acid sequence: CAWRSPGSYGYTF.

The CDR3 nucleotides read TGTGCCTGGAGCGTGGGGACTTCAAGCACAGATACGCAGTATTTT. Translating it yields CAWSVGTSSTDTQYF. The genes are TRBV30 and TRBJ2-3; D may be TRBD2 (6 bases). This CDR3 spans 15 amino acids. Trimming took off 3 bases at V and 0 bases at J, with 13 bases between the two ends. The germline V gene has CDR1 GTSNPN and CDR2 SVGIG (reference sequence).

J is TRBJ1-4 and V is TRBV20-1; D not resolved. Trimming stripped 4 bases from V and 6 bases from J, with 6 bases between. This CDR3 comprises 11 residues. CDR1 and CDR2 (germline): DFQATT, SNEGSKA (reference sequence). CDR3 in DNA: TGCAGTGCTACTTGGGATGAAAAACTGTTTTTT. Translated, it gives CSATWDEKLFF.

The chain recombines TRBV2 with TRBJ2-1; TRBD2 might be the D (6 bases). Germline values: CDR1 SNHLY, CDR2 FYNNEI. The V end lost 8 bases, the J end lost 8 bases, and 13 bases lay between the germline ends. The CDR3 length is 12 residues. The CDR3 is CASRESGDEQFF. CDR3 nucleotide sequence: TGTGCCAGCCGGGAGTCAGGCGATGAGCAGTTCTTC. Based on the CDR3 plus reference TRBV2 and TRBJ2-1, the full variable domain is EPEVTQTPSHQVTQMGQEVILRCVPISNHLYFYWYRQILGQKVEFLVSFYNNEISEKSEIFDDQFSVERPDGSNFTLKIRSTKLEDSAMYFCASRESGDEQFFGPGTRLTVL.

The chain carries TRBV27 and TRBJ2-4, with D possibly being TRBD1 (6 bases). Trimming took 6 bases from V and 6 from J, leaving 12 bases between them. Germline V gene data show CDR1 as MNHEY and CDR2 as SMNVEV (reference sequence). The CDR3 extends over 13 amino acids. The CDR3 here is CASSGQRINIQYF. CDR3 DNA sequence: TGTGCCAGCAGCGGACAGAGGATAAACATTCAGTACTTC.

This rearrangement joins TRBV5-1 to TRBJ2-1, with D unclear. The CDR3 is made up of 16 amino acids. Per germline, CDR1 SGHRS and CDR2 YFSETQ. V lost 0 bases and J lost 6, with 16 bases in between. CDR3 in amino acids: CASSLATVQRRNEQFF. Here the CDR3 DNA reads TGCGCCAGCAGCTTGGCCACGGTACAGAGACGCAATGAGCAGTTCTTC.

The genes are TRBV29-1 and TRBJ2-1, with D possibly TRBD1 on 5 matching bases. CDR3 length: 11 residues. Per the germline V gene, CDR1 is SQVTM and CDR2 is ANQGSEA. With 3 bases removed from V and 6 bases from J, the gap between germline ends came to 6 bases. The CDR3 is CSVDRANEQFF. In nucleotides, the CDR3 is TGCAGCGTTGACAGGGCCAATGAGCAGTTCTTC.

V usage is TRBV30 and J usage is TRBJ1-2; tentative D call: TRBD1 (6 bases). V lost 2 bases, J lost 5 bases, and 18 bases lay in between. The CDR3 totals 15 residues. Germline V gene lookup returns CDR1 GTSNPN and CDR2 SVGIG (reference sequence). CDR3 coding DNA: TGTGCCTGGAGTCGAATCGGGACAACGCTATATGGCTACACCTTC. It encodes CAWSRIGTTLYGYTF.

This clone was seen a handful of times. The chain's CDR3 is CSGTREPYNEQFF. The DNA for the CDR3 is TGCAGCGGTACTCGCGAACCCTACAATGAGCAGTTCTTC. The chain employs TRBV29-1 and TRBJ2-1; no clear D. The CDR3 covers 13 residues. Germline V gene data show CDR1 as SQVTM and CDR2 as ANQGSEA. Trimming removed 7 bases at V and 2 bases at J, with 12 bases between.

V and J are TRBV5-4 and TRBJ1-2; tentatively, D is TRBD1 (6 bases). Germline assignment: CDR1 SGHNT and CDR2 YYREEE (reference sequence). Trimming cost V 7 bases and J 4 bases, with 11 bases left between them. The CDR3 loop spans 12 amino acids. This CDR3 reads CASSEQGYGYTF. The CDR3, as DNA: TGTGCCAGCTCGGAACAGGGCTATGGCTACACCTTC. Based on the CDR3 plus reference TRBV5-4 and TRBJ1-2, the full variable domain is ETGVTQSPTHLIKTRGQQVTLRCSSQSGHNTVSWYQQALGQGPQFIFQYYREEENGRGNFPPRFSGLQFPNYSSELNVNALELDDSALYLCASSEQGYGYTFGSGTRLTVV.

The rearrangement uses TRBV11-2 and TRBJ2-1; D gene unclear. This CDR3 comprises 12 residues. V dropped 3 bases and J dropped 4 bases, with 4 bases sitting between them. Germline values: CDR1 SGHAT, CDR2 FQNNGV. The CDR3 loop reads CASSLGYNEQFF. CDR3 in DNA: TGTGCCAGCAGCTTGGGTTACAATGAGCAGTTCTTC.

This clone turned up a few times. The chain combines TRBV27 with TRBJ2-7; D gene ambiguous. This CDR3 has 13 residues. The germline gives CDR1 MNHEY, CDR2 SMNVEV (reference sequence). V shed 4 bases and J shed 2 bases, with 9 bases lying between them. The CDR3 sequence: CASSWTPTYEQYF. DNA of the CDR3: TGTGCCAGCAGTTGGACCCCTACCTACGAGCAGTACTTC.

This clone was observed a few times. The rearrangement uses TRBV10-3 and TRBJ2-7; D may correspond to TRBD1 or TRBD2 (5 bases each). With 0 bases removed from V and 5 bases from J, the gap between germline ends came to 11 bases. Germline V gives CDR1 ENHRY, CDR2 SYGVKD. This CDR3 spans 14 amino acids. The CDR3 sequence: CAISESSRDHEQYF. The CDR3 DNA reads TGTGCCATCAGTGAGTCTTCAAGGGACCACGAGCAGTACTTC.

The chain's CDR3 is CASSLDAGRNTEAFF. In DNA, the CDR3 is TGCGCCAGCAGCTTGGACGCAGGGCGGAACACTGAAGCTTTCTTT. The chain joins TRBV5-1 to TRBJ1-1; D possibly corresponds to TRBD1 (5 bases). Germline loops: CDR1 SGHRS, CDR2 YFSETQ. V was cut by 0 bases and J by 1 base, with 10 bases left in between. The CDR3 length is 15 residues.

The rearrangement links TRBV6-5 to TRBJ1-2, with D maybe TRBD1 (6 bases). V shed 9 bases and J shed 2 bases, with 13 bases lying between them. Germline assignment: CDR1 MNHEY and CDR2 SVGAGI. This CDR3 region has 13 residues. CDR3 nucleotide sequence: TGTGCCAGTTCCCCCACAGGGAACTATGGCTACACCTTC. This encodes CASSPTGNYGYTF.

The chain carries TRBV7-8 and TRBJ2-3; 7 nucleotides match TRBD2. Germline loops: CDR1 SGHVS, CDR2 FQNEAQ. This CDR3 is 18 amino acids long. V lost 2 bases, J lost 3 bases, and 14 bases stayed unmatched. The CDR3 nucleotides read TGTGCCAGCAGCTTATTGGGAGGGAGTGTTGTTTTAACAGATACGCAGTATTTT. Amino acid sequence: CASSLLGGSVVLTDTQYF.

This clone was picked up a small number of times. The chain joins TRBV29-1 to TRBJ1-2, with D hard to call. CDR3 length equals 18 residues. V lost 0 bases, J lost 4 bases, and 24 bases lay in between. Germline CDR1 SQVTM, CDR2 ANQGSEA. The CDR3, as DNA: TGCAGCGTTGAAGAGCCCTTGAAAAATTCAACCCTACTCTATGGCTACACCTTC. Its protein product is CSVEEPLKNSTLLYGYTF.

The chain employs TRBV30 and TRBJ2-6; D gene unclear. Trimming removed 5 bases at V and 3 bases at J, with 20 bases between. This CDR3 is built from 17 residues. The V gene's germline CDR1 is GTSNPN and CDR2 SVGIG (reference sequence). The CDR3 region has the DNA TGTGCCTGGCATCACTTGACCCCCAGCTTTGGGGCCAACGTCCTGACTTTC. Translated: CAWHHLTPSFGANVLTF.